These 18 T cell receptor beta chains were all obtained from the same sample, sequenced in a study of regulatory T cells in long-lasting Graves disease. Library construction for TCR beta used iRepertoire HTBI primers and Arm-PCR of CDR3 regions. TCRdb analysed the multiplex PCR reads with MiXCR anew, one entry per CDR3 protein. The data hold 550,000 to 600,000 distinct CDR3 sequences, with 16% observed a single time. Time point in this sample: newly diagnosed GD, antithyroid drugs for less than 3 months. The TCR library was prepared using RNA isolated from PBMCs. These data were also filed under a second study, of T cells in Graves' hyperthyroidism and ophthalmopathy.

Here the sequenced sample was peripheral blood mononuclear cells (PBMCs), taken at new diagnosis, from a patient treated with antithyroid drugs. The receptor set was obtained from a man aged 18 to 30 with Graves disease.

As regards this clonotype: A much larger clone lies a single base off, so this may be a read error. This chain uses TRBV12-5 with TRBJ2-1; no reliable D call. The V gene's germline CDR1 is LGHNT and CDR2 FRNRAP. The CDR3 extends over 13 amino acids. Trimming stripped 1 base from V and 10 bases from J, with 11 bases between. The CDR3 DNA follows: TGTGCTAGTGGTTTGGAGATCGGAACCGAGCAGTTCTTC. Translated, it gives CASGLEIGTEQFF. Variable domain in full (rest from reference TRBV12-5 and TRBJ2-1): DARVTQTPRHKVTEMGQEVTMRCQPILGHNTVFWYRQTMMQGLELLAYFRNRAPLDDSGMPKDRFSAEMPDATLATLKIQPSEPRDSAVYFCASGLEIGTEQFFGPGTRLTVL.

This clonotype has a handful of counts. The chain couples TRBV6-2 or TRBV6-3 to TRBJ2-3, with D perhaps matching TRBD1 or TRBD2 (6 bases each). CDR1 is MNHEY, CDR2 SVGEGT, per germline. V was shortened by 5 bases and J by 2 bases, with 17 bases between the two germline ends. This CDR3 comprises 16 residues. The CDR3 is CASSERGGTPTDTQYF. DNA of the CDR3: TGTGCCAGCAGTGAAAGAGGCGGGACACCCACAGATACGCAGTATTTT.

This clonotype was detected ten times or more. The chain combines TRBV12-3 or TRBV12-4 with TRBJ2-1, with D perhaps matching TRBD2 (6 bases). The CDR3 totals 15 residues. The V end lost 6 bases, the J end lost 7 bases, and 19 bases lay between the germline ends. CDR3 coding DNA: TGTGCCAGCAGGATAGCTAGGCGGGGTACTAATGAGCAGTTCTTC. This gives the protein CASRIARRGTNEQFF.

J is TRBJ2-3 and V is TRBV7-2, with 12 bases aligning to TRBD2. The trim removed 2 bases at V and 0 bases at J, leaving 15 bases unmatched. Germline CDR1 is SGHTA and CDR2 is FQGNSA. The CDR3 contains 21 residues. The DNA for the CDR3 is TGTGCCAGCAGCTTAATCTTTGTCCTAGCGGGGGGGGGGTCTAGCACAGATACGCAGTATTTT. Its protein product is CASSLIFVLAGGGSSTDTQYF.

A few counts support this clonotype. One end of the junction fails to match germline, which may point to a read error. This rearrangement joins TRBV7-2 to TRBJ2-3, with D possibly being TRBD2 (5 bases). CDR1 and CDR2 (germline): SGHTA, FQGNSA. The CDR3 totals 16 residues. The CDR3 spells CASRLGLAKPTDTQYF. The CDR3 nucleotides read TGTGCCAGCAGGTTAGGTCTAGCTAAACCCACAGATACGCAGTATTTT.

The chain uses TRBV5-1 and TRBJ1-1, with D maybe TRBD1 (5 bases). There are 15 residues in the CDR3. V was clipped by 4 bases and J by 3 bases, with 16 bases between them. CDR1 is SGHRS, CDR2 YFSETQ, per germline. CDR3: CASSPQGGGDTEAFF. The CDR3 bases are TGCGCCAGCAGCCCGCAGGGTGGGGGGGACACTGAAGCTTTCTTT.

V gene TRBV2 combines with J gene TRBJ2-3, with TRBD2 matching 8 bases. This CDR3 region has 16 residues. Germline V gene lookup returns CDR1 SNHLY and CDR2 FYNNEI. V was clipped by 6 bases and J by 3 bases; unmatched bases: 11. The CDR3 nucleotides are TGTGCCAGCAGCCAAAAAACGGGCGGGAGGACAGATACGCAGTATTTT. Translation: CASSQKTGGRTDTQYF.

V and J are TRBV6-1 and TRBJ2-1; D is unclear. Germline lookup yields CDR1 MNHNS and CDR2 SASEGT. V dropped 6 bases and J dropped 4 bases, with 19 bases sitting between them. The CDR3 has 16 amino acids. The CDR3 reads CASRVVGMLGYNEQFF. The CDR3 nucleotides are TGTGCCAGCAGAGTCGTGGGAATGCTTGGGTACAATGAGCAGTTCTTC.

This chain joins TRBV5-6 and TRBJ2-1, with TRBD2 matching over 9 bases. The tail of the sequence fits TRBJ2-5 better, so the J call may be wrong. The CDR3 is 16 residues long. Germline CDR1 is SGHDT and CDR2 is YYEEEE. CDR3 amino acids: CASSLDLAGLRATQYF. The CDR3 bases are TGTGCCAGCAGCCTGGACCTAGCGGGATTAAGGGCGACCCAGTACTTC.

At least ten counts were recorded for this clonotype. This sequence joins TRBV7-3 and TRBJ1-2, with D possibly TRBD1 on 6 matching bases. The CDR3 has 14 residues. The germline V gene encodes CDR1 SGHTA and CDR2 FQGTGA. V lost 3 bases to trimming and J lost 1 base, with 9 bases between them. CDR3 coding DNA: TGTGCCAGCAGCTTGGGGGCCAATAACTATGGCTACACCTTC. This codes for CASSLGANNYGYTF.

The chain couples TRBV7-3 to TRBJ2-7; unclear D gene. The CDR3 length is 15 residues. Germline V gives CDR1 SGHTA, CDR2 FQGTGA. V lost 0 bases to trimming and J lost 0 bases, with 9 bases between them. The chain's CDR3 is CASSLTGSGSYEQYF. In DNA, the CDR3 is TGTGCCAGCAGCTTAACGGGCAGTGGCTCCTACGAGCAGTACTTC.

This clonotype occurred a few times. V usage is TRBV5-1 and J usage is TRBJ1-2, with TRBD1 matching 11 bases. Germline V lookup: CDR1 SGHRS, CDR2 YFSETQ. V lost 4 bases to trimming and J lost 11 bases; unmatched junction nucleotides: 16. The CDR3 is made up of 16 amino acids. The CDR3 DNA reads TGCGCCAGCAGCCCTGGACAGGGGGCGGGGGATAAGGTTTACACCTTC. Amino acid sequence: CASSPGQGAGDKVYTF.

This clonotype was seen repeatedly, ten times or more. The chain combines TRBV20-1 with TRBJ2-1, with TRBD2 matching 8 bases. The germline V gene has CDR1 DFQATT and CDR2 SNEGSKA (reference sequence). The CDR3 totals 15 residues. V lost 0 bases and J lost 6; bases outside the gene matches: 7. This CDR3 reads CSARDRASGPNEQFF. The CDR3 coding sequence is TGCAGTGCTAGAGATAGGGCTAGCGGGCCCAATGAGCAGTTCTTC.

This clonotype was found a few times. The chain combines TRBV5-1 with TRBJ1-1; 8 bases line up with TRBD1. Germline CDR1 SGHRS, CDR2 YFSETQ. With 1 base clipped from V and 8 bases from J, the junction kept 10 bases outside the gene matches. This CDR3 contains 15 residues. The CDR3 sequence: CASSLRTGTGVEAFF. The CDR3 region has the DNA TGCGCCAGCAGCTTGAGGACCGGGACAGGTGTGGAAGCTTTCTTT.

Ten or more counts support this clonotype. The chain links TRBV27 to TRBJ2-1; 8 bases fit TRBD2. Germline V gene sequence: CDR1 MNHEY, CDR2 SMNVEV (reference sequence). Unmatched junction bases numbered 7, after V lost 7 bases and J lost 5 bases. CDR3 length: 14 residues. Written as DNA, the CDR3 is TGTGCCAGCATTACGGCGGGGGGACACAATGAGCAGTTCTTC. Amino acid sequence: CASITAGGHNEQFF.

The chain joins TRBV4-1 to TRBJ2-4; D is ambiguous. Germline CDR1 reads MGHRA; CDR2 reads YSYEKL. The CDR3 length is 13 residues. Between the trimmed V and J ends, which lost 0 bases and 8 bases, there was a span of 8 bases. The CDR3 spells CASSQDPRDIQYF. CDR3 DNA: TGCGCCAGCAGCCAAGATCCCCGGGACATTCAGTACTTC.

This clonotype showed up just a few times. The V call is TRBV5-4, the J call TRBJ2-7; TRBD2 aligns across 7 bases. Germline trimming cut 4 bases from V and 6 bases from J; bases unmatched to any gene: 16. Germline CDR1 SGHNT, CDR2 YYREEE (reference sequence). The CDR3 loop spans 16 amino acids. The CDR3 coding sequence is TGTGCCAGCAGCCGTTACTCAGCGGGGTTACCTTCCGAGCAGTACTTC. Translating it yields CASSRYSAGLPSEQYF.

This clonotype turned up a few times. The V gene is TRBV7-8, the J gene TRBJ2-5; 11 bases line up with TRBD2. The CDR3 has 16 amino acids. In germline, CDR1 is SGHVS, CDR2 FQNEAQ. The V segment lost 5 bases and the J segment 4 bases; nucleotides outside the gene matches: 9. CDR3 nucleotides: TGTGCCAGCAGCGCCCGACGACTAGCGGGAATAGAGACCCAGTACTTC. This translates into CASSARRLAGIETQYF.